Listed here are 20 T cell receptor beta chains from one sample, sequenced in a study of T cell clonotyping in hematopoietic cell transplantation. Data came from immunoSEQ multiplex PCR; TCRdb stores just in-frame clones and leaves some out. The data hold 9,000 to 9,500 clones, with roughly nine tenths observed a single time. This specimen was PBMCs, taken 180 days after allogeneic stem cell transplant. The receptors stem from a human patient who had an allogeneic stem cell transplant, so the T cells may come from the graft donor. The donor label of this sample is uncertain. Some clones in this sample may be carry-over from other donors' samples.

The chain recombines TRBV28 with TRBJ1-2, with a weak D call TRBD1 (6 bases). V was shortened by 6 bases and J by 2 bases, with 13 bases between the two germline ends. Germline V lookup: CDR1 MDHEN, CDR2 SYDVKM. The CDR3 is 14 residues long. CDR3 in amino acids: CASRSDRLNYGYTF. The CDR3 DNA sequence: TGTGCCAGCAGGTCGGACAGATTGAACTATGGCTACACCTTC.

V is TRBV7-9 and J is TRBJ1-2; D not resolved. V was clipped by 2 bases and J by 4 bases, with 11 bases between them. Germline values: CDR1 SEHNR, CDR2 FQNEAQ (reference sequence). This CDR3 is built from 14 residues. This CDR3 is CASSLSAGFYGYTF. DNA for the CDR3: TGTGCCAGCAGCTTATCAGCAGGCTTCTATGGCTACACCTTC.

J is TRBJ2-3 and V is TRBV27; no definite D call. Trimming pared 0 bases from V and 4 bases from J, leaving 8 bases between. The germline V gene has CDR1 MNHEY and CDR2 SMNVEV (reference sequence). The CDR3 runs to 14 residues. The CDR3 loop is CASSLSTSPDTQYF. The CDR3 DNA is TGTGCCAGCAGTTTATCTACTTCCCCAGATACGCAGTATTTT.

The chain employs TRBV25-1 and TRBJ1-2; perhaps TRBD1 as D (6 bases). Per germline, CDR1 MGHDK and CDR2 SYGVNS. V dropped 0 bases and J dropped 5 bases, with 13 bases sitting between them. This CDR3 is built from 15 residues. The CDR3 bases are TGTGCCAGCAGTGAATATCAGGGGCAAGGGTATGGCTACACCTTC. Translating gives CASSEYQGQGYGYTF.

The chain employs TRBV5-6 and TRBJ2-2; 7 bases match TRBD1. The CDR3 runs 16 residues. Germline lookup yields CDR1 SGHDT and CDR2 YYEEEE. J lost 3 bases, V lost 1 base, and 6 bases had no gene match. This CDR3 reads CASSLLRTGDTGELFF. DNA for the CDR3: TGTGCCAGCAGCTTGCTTCGGACAGGTGACACCGGGGAGCTGTTTTTT.

The chain uses TRBV5-1 and TRBJ1-4; D is ambiguous. The CDR3 spans 15 residues. Trimming pared 4 bases from V and 2 bases from J, leaving 12 bases between. CDR1 is SGHRS and CDR2 is YFSETQ in the germline V gene. The CDR3 DNA reads TGCGCCAGCAGCAACCTAGGAGATACTAATGAAAAACTGTTTTTT. The encoded protein is CASSNLGDTNEKLFF. Supplemented by reference TRBV5-1 and TRBJ1-4, the full variable domain reads KAGVTQTPRYLIKTRGQQVTLSCSPISGHRSVSWYQQTPGQGLQFLFEYFSETQRNKGNFPGRFSGRQFSNSRSEMNVSTLELGDSALYLCASSNLGDTNEKLFFGSGTQLSVL.

The CDR3 sequence is CASSYSGGKFSYGYTF. DNA for the CDR3: TGTGCCAGCAGTTACTCAGGGGGCAAGTTTAGCTATGGCTACACCTTC. V and J are TRBV6-5 and TRBJ1-2; 7 bases line up with TRBD1. Per germline, CDR1 MNHEY and CDR2 SVGAGI. The CDR3 totals 16 residues. V lost 0 bases and J lost 4; bases outside the gene matches: 8.

Here the CDR3 DNA reads TGTGCCAGCAGCCTCCGTAGCGGGGGGGATACGCAGTATTTT. It codes for CASSLRSGGDTQYF. J is TRBJ2-3 and V is TRBV9; TRBD2 matches 10 bases. This CDR3 is built from 14 residues. Per the germline V gene, CDR1 is SGDLS and CDR2 is YYNGEE. The ends lost 4 bases at V and 6 bases at J; junction bases unmatched: 5.

This rearrangement joins TRBV30 to TRBJ2-2; no firm D call. Per the germline V gene, CDR1 is GTSNPN and CDR2 is SVGIG (reference sequence). The CDR3 consists of 15 residues. The V end lost 4 bases, the J end lost 1 base, and 13 bases lay between the germline ends. Here the CDR3 DNA reads TGTGCCTGGACCGAGAGGACGGTGAACACCGGGGAGCTGTTTTTT. Protein: CAWTERTVNTGELFF.

The chain is built from TRBV2 and TRBJ2-1; D is unresolved. The length of the CDR3 is 13 residues. The ends were cut back, 7 bases at V and 6 bases at J, with 13 bases in the middle. CDR1 SNHLY and CDR2 FYNNEI come from the germline V gene. The CDR3 sequence is CASKVEPFNEQFF. Here the CDR3 DNA reads TGTGCCAGCAAGGTCGAGCCCTTCAATGAGCAGTTCTTC.

CDR3 protein: CASSSSGGRNQPQHF. CDR3 DNA sequence: TGCGCCAGCAGCTCGTCGGGGGGTCGAAATCAGCCCCAGCATTTT. The chain carries TRBV5-1 and TRBJ1-5, with D perhaps matching TRBD1 (5 bases). The CDR3 sequence is 15 residues long. Germline V gene data show CDR1 as SGHRS and CDR2 as YFSETQ. V was shortened by 3 bases and J by 4 bases, with 14 bases between the two germline ends.

This clone was detected a few times. The CDR3 coding sequence is TGTGCCAGCAGTTACTTCGGCTACACAGATACGCAGTATTTT. It yields the protein CASSYFGYTDTQYF. The chain joins TRBV6-6 to TRBJ2-3; no definite D call. The CDR3 runs to 14 residues. V was trimmed by 1 base and J by 2 bases, leaving 7 bases between them. Germline-derived CDR1 and CDR2 are MNHNY and SVGAGI (reference sequence).

The chain joins TRBV7-8 to TRBJ2-3; D ambiguous. CDR1 is SGHVS and CDR2 is FQNEAQ in the germline V gene. The CDR3 loop spans 14 amino acids. The V gene lost 2 bases and the J gene lost 0 bases, with 6 bases spanning the gap. The CDR3: CASSLQASTDTQYF. The CDR3 DNA is TGTGCCAGCAGCTTACAGGCTAGCACAGATACGCAGTATTTT.

The chain couples TRBV19 to TRBJ2-7; tentative D call: TRBD1 (6 bases). V gave up 6 bases and J gave up 5 bases, with 17 bases separating them. The CDR3 is 14 residues long. CDR1 and CDR2 (germline): LNHDA, SQIVND (reference sequence). The CDR3 spells CASSLWVGANEQYF. As DNA, the CDR3 is TGTGCCAGTAGCCTATGGGTGGGGGCGAACGAGCAGTACTTC.

This chain links TRBV6-4 with TRBJ2-5; 8 nucleotides align to TRBD2. Germline values: CDR1 MRHNA, CDR2 SNTAGT. This CDR3 comprises 14 residues. Trimming cost V 7 bases and J 5 bases; bases outside gene matches: 9. CDR3 residues: CASKGRGGPETQYF. DNA of the CDR3: TGTGCCAGCAAGGGCCGGGGGGGCCCGGAGACCCAGTACTTC.

The rearrangement links TRBV5-4 to TRBJ2-7, with D possibly being TRBD2 (5 bases). Per germline, CDR1 SGHNT and CDR2 YYREEE (reference sequence). V gave up 1 base and J gave up 7 bases, with 9 bases separating them. The CDR3 is 12 amino acids. Here the CDR3 reads CASSLIGEEQYF. The CDR3 coding sequence is TGTGCCAGCAGCTTGATCGGGGAAGAGCAGTACTTC.

The CDR3 bases are TGTGCCAGCAGCATGGGCCAGGGGGCAGGAGAGACCCAGTACTTC. Translating gives CASSMGQGAGETQYF. The chain couples TRBV7-6 to TRBJ2-5; 8 positions match TRBD1. With V trimmed by 5 bases and J by 4 bases, 9 bases remained unmatched. In germline, CDR1 is SGHVS, CDR2 FNYEAQ. The CDR3 spans 15 residues.

The chain has TRBV30 and TRBJ1-5, with D tentatively TRBD1 (5 bases). Germline V gene sequence: CDR1 GTSNPN, CDR2 SVGIG (reference sequence). The CDR3 runs to 14 residues. Trimming stripped 0 bases from V and 3 bases from J, with 9 bases between. The DNA of the CDR3 is TGTGCCTGGAGTGTGGGGACGTTCAATCAGCCCCAGCATTTT. Protein: CAWSVGTFNQPQHF. Using reference TRBV30 and TRBJ1-5 for the parts outside the CDR3, the full variable domain is SQTIHQWPATLVQPVGSPLSLECTVEGTSNPNLYWYRQAAGRGLQLLFYSVGIGQISSEVPQNLSASRPQDRQFILSSKKLLLSDSGFYLCAWSVGTFNQPQHFGDGTRLSIL.

V gene TRBV5-4 combines with J gene TRBJ2-3; 9 nucleotides match TRBD2. The CDR3 covers 15 residues. The trim removed 0 bases at V and 1 base at J, leaving 0 bases unmatched. Per germline, CDR1 SGHNT and CDR2 YYREEE (reference sequence). CDR3 region: CASSLGGGGTDTQYF. CDR3 sequence (DNA): TGTGCCAGCAGCTTGGGCGGGGGGGGCACAGATACGCAGTATTTT.

V gene TRBV2 combines with J gene TRBJ2-1; 9 nucleotides agree with TRBD2. Germline CDR1 SNHLY, CDR2 FYNNEI. Germline trimming cut 7 bases from V and 0 bases from J; bases unmatched to any gene: 7. This CDR3 spans 16 amino acids. In DNA form, the CDR3 reads TGTGCCAGCAAGGATAGCGGGGGAACCTCCTACAATGAGCAGTTCTTC. Protein: CASKDSGGTSYNEQFF.